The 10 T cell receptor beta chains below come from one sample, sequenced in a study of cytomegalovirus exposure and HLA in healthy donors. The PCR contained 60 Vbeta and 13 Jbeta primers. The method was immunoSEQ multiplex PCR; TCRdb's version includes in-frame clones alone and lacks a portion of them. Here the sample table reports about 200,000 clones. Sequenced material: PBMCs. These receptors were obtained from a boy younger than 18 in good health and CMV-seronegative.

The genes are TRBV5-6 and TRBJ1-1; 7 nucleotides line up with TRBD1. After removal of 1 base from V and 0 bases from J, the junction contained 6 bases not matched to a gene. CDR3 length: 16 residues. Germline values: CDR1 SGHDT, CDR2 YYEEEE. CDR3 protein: CASSLKRGQMNTEAFF. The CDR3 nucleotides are TGTGCCAGCAGCTTGAAGAGGGGGCAGATGAACACTGAAGCTTTCTTT.

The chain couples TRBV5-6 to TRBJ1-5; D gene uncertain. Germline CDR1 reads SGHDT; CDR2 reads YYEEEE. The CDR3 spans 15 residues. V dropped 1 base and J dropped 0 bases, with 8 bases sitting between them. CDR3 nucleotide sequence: TGTGCCAGCAGCTTGCGTACAGTTAGCAATCAGCCCCAGCATTTT. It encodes CASSLRTVSNQPQHF.

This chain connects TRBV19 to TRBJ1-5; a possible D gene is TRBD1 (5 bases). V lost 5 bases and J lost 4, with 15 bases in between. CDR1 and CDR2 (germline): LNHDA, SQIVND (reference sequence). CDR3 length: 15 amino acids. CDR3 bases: TGTGCCAGTAGTTGGGTCATGGGGGGAAATCAGCCCCAGCATTTT. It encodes CASSWVMGGNQPQHF.

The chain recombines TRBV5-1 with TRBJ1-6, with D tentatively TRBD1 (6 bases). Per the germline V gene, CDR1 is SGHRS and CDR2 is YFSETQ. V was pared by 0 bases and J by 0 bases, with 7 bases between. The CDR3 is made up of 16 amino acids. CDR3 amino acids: CASSLVGGSYNSPLHF. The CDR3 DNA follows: TGCGCCAGCAGCTTGGTAGGGGGCTCCTATAATTCACCCCTCCACTTT.

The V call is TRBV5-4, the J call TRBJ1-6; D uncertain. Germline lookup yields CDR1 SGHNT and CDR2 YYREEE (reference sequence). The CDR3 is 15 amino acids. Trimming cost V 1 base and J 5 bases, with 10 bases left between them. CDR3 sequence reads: CASSLIPEDNSPLHF. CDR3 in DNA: TGTGCCAGCAGCTTGATACCGGAGGATAATTCACCCCTCCACTTT.

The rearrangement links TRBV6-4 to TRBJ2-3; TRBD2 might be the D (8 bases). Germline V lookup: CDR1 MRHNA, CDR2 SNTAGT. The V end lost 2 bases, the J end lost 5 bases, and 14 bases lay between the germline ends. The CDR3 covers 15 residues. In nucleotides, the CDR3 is TGTGCCAGCAGTGACACAGCGGGGGACAGAGATACGCAGTATTTT. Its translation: CASSDTAGDRDTQYF.

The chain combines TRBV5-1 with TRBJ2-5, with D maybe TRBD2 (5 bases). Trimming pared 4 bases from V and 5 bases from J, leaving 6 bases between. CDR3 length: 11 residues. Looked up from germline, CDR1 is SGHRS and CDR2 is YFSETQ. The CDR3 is CASSGEETQYF. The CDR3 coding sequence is TGCGCCAGCAGCGGGGAGGAGACCCAGTACTTC.

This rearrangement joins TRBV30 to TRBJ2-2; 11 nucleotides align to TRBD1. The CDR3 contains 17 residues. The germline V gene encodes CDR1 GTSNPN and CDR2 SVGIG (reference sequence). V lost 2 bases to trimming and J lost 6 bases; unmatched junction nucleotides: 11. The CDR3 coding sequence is TGTGCCTGGAGTCCCCACCCACCGGGACAGGGGGCCGGGGAGCTGTTTTTT. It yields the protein CAWSPHPPGQGAGELFF.

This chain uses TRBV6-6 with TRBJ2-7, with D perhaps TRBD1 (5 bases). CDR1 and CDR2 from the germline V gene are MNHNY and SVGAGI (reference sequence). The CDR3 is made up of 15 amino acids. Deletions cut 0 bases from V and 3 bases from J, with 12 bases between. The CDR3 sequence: CASSYSIGAHYEQYF. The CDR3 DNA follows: TGTGCCAGCAGTTACTCGATAGGGGCTCACTACGAGCAGTACTTC.

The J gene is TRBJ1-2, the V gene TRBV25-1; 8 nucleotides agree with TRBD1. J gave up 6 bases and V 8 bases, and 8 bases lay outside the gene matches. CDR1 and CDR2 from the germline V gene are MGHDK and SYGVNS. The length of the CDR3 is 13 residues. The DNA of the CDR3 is TGTGCCAGCGGCGACAGGGGTAGGAATGGCTACACCTTC. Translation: CASGDRGRNGYTF.